Below are 16 T cell receptor beta chains sequenced from a single sample in a study of T cell repertoires in cytomegalovirus infection. One entry per CDR3 protein results from TCRdb running MiXCR on the reads. The top ten clones hold 5.5% to 6.5% of a sample with some 220,000 distinct CDR3 sequences, 6% to 8% of them seen once. Material for sequencing was PBMCs. These receptors were obtained from a human donor in good health (CMV status not recorded). Some clones in this sample may be carry-over from other donors' samples.

This clonotype showed up many times. The chain has TRBV5-4 and TRBJ2-7, with 9 bases aligning to TRBD2. Germline V gene lookup returns CDR1 SGHNT and CDR2 YYREEE (reference sequence). Losses at the gene ends were 5 bases for V and 7 bases for J; bases not matched to a gene: 7. The CDR3 runs 13 residues. The CDR3 region has the DNA TGTGCCAGCAGTTGGGGGACTAGCCAGGAGCAGTACTTC. Translating gives CASSWGTSQEQYF.

This clonotype was found many times. The gene calls are TRBV28 and TRBJ1-2; the match to TRBD1 covers 9 bases. CDR1 is MDHEN, CDR2 SYDVKM, per germline. This CDR3 region has 14 residues. Trimming took 5 bases from V and 0 from J; bases not matched to a gene: 1. This chain's CDR3 is CASSRTGANYGYTF. In nucleotides, the CDR3 is TGTGCCAGCAGTAGGACAGGGGCTAACTATGGCTACACCTTC.

The chain has TRBV27 and TRBJ1-1; no clear D. In germline, CDR1 is MNHEY, CDR2 SMNVEV (reference sequence). V was cut by 5 bases and J by 0 bases, with 7 bases left in between. The CDR3 runs 13 residues. CDR3 in amino acids: CASSMSVNTEAFF. CDR3 sequence (DNA): TGTGCCAGCAGTATGTCAGTGAACACTGAAGCTTTCTTT.

This clonotype was recorded many times. The V and J genes are TRBV7-9 and TRBJ1-5; a possible D gene is TRBD1 (5 bases). CDR3 length: 13 amino acids. Trimming removed 7 bases at V and 6 bases at J, with 13 bases between. Germline V gene sequence: CDR1 SEHNR, CDR2 FQNEAQ (reference sequence). The CDR3 protein is CASTQAGVQPQHF. Here the CDR3 DNA reads TGTGCCAGCACTCAAGCGGGGGTTCAGCCCCAGCATTTT.

This clonotype was seen at least ten times. This sequence joins TRBV7-2 and TRBJ1-1; D unclear. Trimming took off 3 bases at V and 2 bases at J, with 7 bases between the two ends. The CDR3 spans 13 residues. Germline V CDR1 and CDR2: SGHTA, FQGNSA. CDR3: CASSLYSNTEAFF. CDR3 sequence (DNA): TGTGCCAGCAGCTTGTATTCAAACACTGAAGCTTTCTTT.

In its sample, this clonotype was seen many times. DNA of the CDR3: TGCAGTGCTAGAGATAGTCGGGGGAGGTACAATGAGCAGTTCTTC. Protein product: CSARDSRGRYNEQFF. The chain uses TRBV20-1 and TRBJ2-1; maybe TRBD2 (6 bases). Looked up from germline, CDR1 is DFQATT and CDR2 is SNEGSKA (reference sequence). The V end lost 0 bases, the J end lost 4 bases, and 13 bases lay between the germline ends. The CDR3 runs to 15 residues.

The chain carries TRBV20-1 and TRBJ1-1; no reliable D call. Germline values: CDR1 DFQATT, CDR2 SNEGSKA (reference sequence). The V and J ends lost 6 bases and 1 base respectively, with 9 bases between them. This CDR3 spans 12 amino acids. DNA of the CDR3: TGCAGTGCAAGAAGGCCGAACACTGAAGCTTTCTTT. Protein: CSARRPNTEAFF.

This clonotype was counted at least ten times. The chain employs TRBV10-3 and TRBJ1-2, with D uncertain. Looked up from germline, CDR1 is ENHRY and CDR2 is SYGVKD. The CDR3 contains 17 residues. Trimming cost V 2 bases and J 11 bases, with 27 bases left between them. CDR3 region: CAISEPAGDGPAGEYTF. As DNA, the CDR3 is TGTGCCATCAGTGAGCCTGCCGGAGACGGGCCAGCCGGAGAATACACCTTC.

This clonotype was counted many times. The V and J genes are TRBV4-2 and TRBJ2-1; the match to TRBD2 covers 14 bases. The germline gives CDR1 LGHNA, CDR2 YNFKEQ. CDR3 length: 17 residues. The V and J ends lost 0 bases and 10 bases, in that order; junction bases with no gene match: 8. The CDR3 DNA reads as TGTGCCAGCAGCCAAGATGCAGGACTAGCGGGGGGAAACGAGCAGTTCTTC. It codes for CASSQDAGLAGGNEQFF.

This clonotype was observed at least ten times. The V and J genes are TRBV4-1 and TRBJ2-3; possibly TRBD2 for D (6 bases). V shed 0 bases and J shed 5 bases, with 15 bases lying between them. CDR1 is MGHRA and CDR2 is YSYEKL in the germline V gene. The CDR3 runs to 16 residues. For the CDR3, the DNA is TGCGCCAGCAGCCAAGACCAGCTCCGGGGAGGAGATACGCAGTATTTT. Protein sequence: CASSQDQLRGGDTQYF.

The sample holds many counts of this clonotype. The rearrangement uses TRBV7-2 and TRBJ2-7, with TRBD2 identical over 9 bases. Germline assignment: CDR1 SGHTA and CDR2 FQGNSA. CDR3 length equals 13 residues. J gave up 4 bases and V 4 bases, and 2 bases lay outside the gene matches. The CDR3 loop reads CASSSAGGYEQYF. The CDR3 nucleotides are TGTGCCAGCAGCTCAGCGGGGGGTTACGAGCAGTACTTC.

Of note for this clonotype: A much bigger clone sits one base away, suggesting this may be a read error. The rearrangement joins TRBV29-1 to TRBJ2-1; 9 bases fit TRBD2. After removal of 4 bases from V and 1 base from J, the junction contained 8 bases not matched to a gene. Per the germline V gene, CDR1 is SQVTM and CDR2 is ANQGSEA. The CDR3 length is 16 residues. The CDR3: CSVVATSGNSYNEQFF. The DNA for the CDR3 is TGCAGCGTTGTCGCGACTAGCGGAAATTCCTACAATGAGCAGTTCTTC.

This clonotype was detected many times. The rearrangement uses TRBV7-2 and TRBJ1-2, with a possible D match to TRBD1 (6 bases). There are 12 residues in the CDR3. Germline CDR1 SGHTA, CDR2 FQGNSA. As DNA, the CDR3 is TGTGCTACCACGCCCAGGACAGAACGCTACACCTTC. Translated: CATTPRTERYTF.

This clonotype was seen many times. This chain connects TRBV7-2 to TRBJ2-3; D may match TRBD1 or TRBD2 (7 bases each). The V gene lost 5 bases and the J gene lost 2 bases, with 11 bases spanning the gap. CDR3 length: 14 amino acids. Looked up from germline, CDR1 is SGHTA and CDR2 is FQGNSA. DNA for the CDR3: TGTGCCAGCAGCCCAGGGGGGGACACAGATACGCAGTATTTT. It yields the protein CASSPGGDTDTQYF.

This clonotype was detected many times. The chain carries TRBV2 and TRBJ1-4, with 9 bases matching TRBD1. This CDR3 has 13 residues. Germline V gives CDR1 SNHLY, CDR2 FYNNEI. The V segment lost 11 bases and the J segment 5 bases; nucleotides outside the gene matches: 6. CDR3 residues: CAGRDRVNEKLFF. In nucleotides, the CDR3 is TGTGCCGGCCGGGACAGGGTGAATGAAAAACTGTTTTTT.

The J gene is TRBJ2-1, the V gene TRBV5-5; 11 bases align to TRBD2. This CDR3 contains 20 residues. Germline CDR1 and CDR2: SGHKS and YYEKEE (reference sequence). The V segment lost 2 bases and the J segment 0 bases; nucleotides outside the gene matches: 13. CDR3 in amino acids: CASSLVPTSGESSSYNEQFF. DNA for the CDR3: TGTGCCAGCAGCTTAGTCCCGACTAGCGGGGAGTCGAGCTCCTACAATGAGCAGTTCTTC.